This T cell receptor beta chain was retrieved from a study of blood T cell repertoires in COVID-19. Study at large: Collection of acute and convalescent COVID-19 samples took place in the United States, Italy and Spain.

Per the original data handling: Amplifying reference gene primers gave estimates of nucleated cell counts. This table comes from immunoSEQ multiplex PCR, and its TCRdb copy is limited to in-frame clones, with some not included. D and trimming come from the DNA, and the V and J calls and clone size come from that table. The data show roughly 500,000 clones, 88% seen once. The CDR3 consists of 14 residues. Per the germline V gene, CDR1 is SGHRS and CDR2 is YFSETQ. Trimming left V 4 bases short and J 2 bases short, with 13 bases between. Membership in each cohort depended on participant-reported clinical history. Two negative PCRs, clearance, or symptom resolution had been documented for recovered Cohort 3 donors.

Sequencing was done on a sample of PBMCs or T cells enriched from blood (not recorded which). The chain couples TRBV5-1 to TRBJ2-7; D possibly corresponds to TRBD1 (5 bases). The sequence derives from a woman in her 40s who had recovered from COVID-19. As DNA, the CDR3 is TGCGCCAGCAGCCTAAGACAGATTACCTACGAGCAGTACTTC. Its translation is CASSLRQITYEQYF.